This passage covers 14 T cell receptor beta chains from one sample sequenced in a study of blood T cell repertoires in COVID-19. The method was immunoSEQ multiplex PCR; TCRdb's version includes in-frame clones alone and lacks a portion of them. The sample includes 29,000 or so clones, 70% to 90% seen only once; the top ten take around 9.9%. The material sequenced was peripheral blood. These receptors all come from a human donor in a cohort sampled during active COVID-19.

The J gene is TRBJ1-1, the V gene TRBV18; D remains unclear. The germline gives CDR1 KGHSH, CDR2 LQKENI. The CDR3 length is 15 residues. V lost 3 bases and J lost 3, with 14 bases in between. CDR3 in amino acids: CASSPRVPGDTEAFF. DNA of the CDR3: TGTGCCAGCTCACCGAGGGTCCCGGGAGACACTGAAGCTTTCTTT.

The chain links TRBV14 to TRBJ2-2; perhaps TRBD1 as D (5 bases). Germline V gene lookup returns CDR1 SGHDN and CDR2 FVKESK. CDR3 length: 16 amino acids. Trimming cost V 0 bases and J 2 bases, with 10 bases left between them. The CDR3 region is CASSQDTRVNTGELFF. The DNA of the CDR3 is TGTGCCAGCAGCCAAGATACCAGGGTTAACACCGGGGAGCTGTTTTTT.

J is TRBJ2-5 and V is TRBV19; 7 bases line up with TRBD2. Germline values: CDR1 LNHDA, CDR2 SQIVND (reference sequence). The CDR3 is 15 residues long. V lost 3 bases, J lost 4 bases, and 8 bases stayed unmatched. The CDR3 DNA is TGTGCCAGTAGTATTAGTTCGGGGGGAGGAGAGACCCAGTACTTC. Amino acid sequence: CASSISSGGGETQYF.

The gene calls are TRBV7-6 and TRBJ2-7; perhaps TRBD1 as D (6 bases). This CDR3 spans 14 amino acids. With 4 bases removed from V and 5 bases from J, the gap between germline ends came to 15 bases. Germline CDR1 and CDR2: SGHVS and FNYEAQ. CDR3 nucleotides: TGTGCCAGCAGCTCCAACAGGGTGGGCGACGAGCAGTACTTC. Its translation: CASSSNRVGDEQYF.

J is TRBJ2-3 and V is TRBV19, with 14 nucleotides matching TRBD2. CDR3 length equals 19 residues. The germline V gene encodes CDR1 LNHDA and CDR2 SQIVND (reference sequence). The ends lost 6 bases at V and 2 bases at J; junction bases unmatched: 13. The CDR3 region is CASRTGTSGGSRYTDTQYF. The CDR3 DNA reads as TGTGCCAGTAGAACCGGGACTAGCGGGGGTAGTCGTTACACAGATACGCAGTATTTT. The full variable domain, its missing parts supplied by reference TRBV19 and TRBJ2-3, is DGGITQSPKYLFRKEGQNVTLSCEQNLNHDAMYWYRQDPGQGLRLIYYSQIVNDFQKGDIAEGYSVSREKKESFPLTVTSAQKNPTAFYLCASRTGTSGGSRYTDTQYFGPGTRLTVL.

J is TRBJ1-4 and V is TRBV4-2, with D uncertain. This CDR3 has 14 amino acids. The V and J ends lost 4 bases and 0 bases respectively, with 6 bases between them. Looked up from germline, CDR1 is LGHNA and CDR2 is YNFKEQ. CDR3 sequence: CASSPYATNEKLFF. The CDR3 coding sequence is TGTGCCAGCAGCCCCTATGCAACTAATGAAAAACTGTTTTTT.

The chain recombines TRBV28 with TRBJ2-7, with 8 positions matching TRBD2. The CDR3 runs to 19 residues. Germline values: CDR1 MDHEN, CDR2 SYDVKM. The J segment lost 4 bases and the V segment lost 2 bases, leaving 19 bases of the junction unmatched. The DNA of the CDR3 is TGTGCCAGCAGTTTACAACTGCGGGGGGCCCCCCGGCCCAGATACGAGCAGTACTTC. It translates to CASSLQLRGAPRPRYEQYF.

The chain has TRBV5-1 and TRBJ2-5; 9 nucleotides align to TRBD1. The CDR3 sequence is 16 residues long. The V gene's germline CDR1 is SGHRS and CDR2 YFSETQ. The V segment lost 3 bases and the J segment 5 bases; nucleotides outside the gene matches: 11. CDR3 coding DNA: TGCGCCAGCAGCTATAGGACAGGGGTGCGCAGGGAGACCCAGTACTTC. Translation: CASSYRTGVRRETQYF.

The chain joins TRBV3-1 (or the pseudogene TRBV3-2) to TRBJ1-5, with D unresolved. From germline, CDR1 is LGHDT and CDR2 YNNKEL (reference sequence). CDR3 size: 14 residues. V was shortened by 2 bases and J by 5 bases, with 10 bases between the two germline ends. CDR3 sequence (DNA): TGTGCCAGCAGCCAATCAACGCAGTATCAGCCCCAGCATTTT. It codes for CASSQSTQYQPQHF.

The CDR3 region has the DNA TGTGCCAGCAGTCCGGTACATAATTCACCCCTCCACTTT. Amino acid sequence: CASSPVHNSPLHF. This sequence joins TRBV27 and TRBJ1-6, with D unresolved. The CDR3 is 13 amino acids. CDR1 MNHEY and CDR2 SMNVEV come from the germline V gene (reference sequence). V shed 5 bases and J shed 5 bases, with 7 bases lying between them.

The gene calls are TRBV7-9 and TRBJ2-7; 7 bases line up with TRBD1. V lost 1 base to trimming and J lost 5 bases; unmatched junction nucleotides: 5. This CDR3 region has 14 residues. CDR1 SEHNR and CDR2 FQNEAQ come from the germline V gene (reference sequence). CDR3 bases: TGTGCCAGCAGCTTAGAGACAGGGTCGAACGAGCAGTACTTC. This gives the protein CASSLETGSNEQYF.

This clone is a singleton in its sample. V and J are TRBV28 and TRBJ2-7; a possible D gene is TRBD1 (6 bases). CDR1 and CDR2 from the germline V gene are MDHEN and SYDVKM. CDR3 length: 15 residues. Trimming left V 2 bases short and J 9 bases short, with 20 bases between. CDR3 loop: CASSLGAYGGETQYF. The CDR3 DNA follows: TGTGCCAGCAGTTTAGGGGCTTATGGGGGCGAGACGCAGTACTTC.

The chain recombines TRBV3-1 (or the pseudogene TRBV3-2) with TRBJ2-5, with 7 bases that match TRBD2. J lost 1 base, V lost 1 base, and 3 bases had no gene match. CDR3 length: 15 residues. Germline values: CDR1 LGHDT, CDR2 YNNKEL (reference sequence). The DNA of the CDR3 is TGTGCCAGCAGCCAAGGGGACTACCTCCAAGAGACCCAGTACTTC. Its protein product is CASSQGDYLQETQYF.

This clone was counted a single time. The DNA for the CDR3 is TGTGCCAGCACACCCATGCCAAGGGAGCAAGAGACCCAGTACTTC. This gives the protein CASTPMPREQETQYF. The chain uses TRBV11-2 and TRBJ2-5, with a weak D call TRBD2 (5 bases). This CDR3 has 15 amino acids. V was trimmed by 7 bases and J by 2 bases, leaving 17 bases between them. Germline V gene data show CDR1 as SGHAT and CDR2 as FQNNGV. Drawing the rest from reference TRBV11-2 and TRBJ2-5, the complete variable domain is EAGVAQSPRYKIIEKRQSVAFWCNPISGHATLYWYQQILGQGPKLLIQFQNNGVVDDSQLPKDRFSAERLKGVDSTLKIQPAKLEDSAVYLCASTPMPREQETQYFGPGTRLLVL.